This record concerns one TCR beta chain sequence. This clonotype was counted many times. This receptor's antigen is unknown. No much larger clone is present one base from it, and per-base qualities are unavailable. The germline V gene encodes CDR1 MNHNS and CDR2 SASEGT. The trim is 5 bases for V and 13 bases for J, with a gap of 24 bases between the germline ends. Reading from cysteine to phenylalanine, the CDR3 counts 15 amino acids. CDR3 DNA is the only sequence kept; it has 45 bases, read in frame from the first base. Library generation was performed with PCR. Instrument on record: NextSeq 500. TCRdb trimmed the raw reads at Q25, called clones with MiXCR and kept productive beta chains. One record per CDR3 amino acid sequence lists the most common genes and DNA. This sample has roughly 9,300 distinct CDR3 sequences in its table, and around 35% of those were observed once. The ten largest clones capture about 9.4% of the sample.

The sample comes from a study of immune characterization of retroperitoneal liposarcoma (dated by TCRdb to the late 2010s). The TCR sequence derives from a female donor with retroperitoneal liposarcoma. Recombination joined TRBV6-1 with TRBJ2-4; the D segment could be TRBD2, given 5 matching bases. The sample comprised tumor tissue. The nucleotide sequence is TGTGCCAGCAGTCCCCCCGGGGTTGTGTCGGCTGGGCAGTACTTC. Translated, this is CASSPPGVVSAGQYF.